This T cell receptor beta chain was profiled in a study of cytomegalovirus exposure and HLA in healthy donors. At the level of the study: An early release of data contained about 85 million unique TCRs, which came from HLA-typed donors. Study-wide points: A later analysis, which compared TCR beta chains of equal frequency, found the HLA-associated ones more clonally expanded. Researchers reported in a later analysis that common viral pathogens appeared linked to several top clusters. When presence/absence was analysed, sequencing depth was taken to be roughly uniform across donors.

For this clone: Its antigen is still unknown.

Between the trimmed V and J ends, which lost 3 bases and 0 bases, there was a span of 8 bases. This CDR3 is built from 14 residues. Germline V CDR1 and CDR2: KGHSH, LQKENI. Researchers ran the PCR with 60 Vbeta and 13 Jbeta primers. Some clones are missing from TCRdb's copy, which holds only in-frame ones; the method was immunoSEQ multiplex PCR. The repertoire has some 200,000 clones, about 81% of them found once; the top ten carry around 0.75%. The sequencing input was PBMCs. The chain links TRBV18 to TRBJ1-2; no clear D gene. The TCR was taken from a woman aged 18-30 years in good health and CMV-seronegative. The CDR3 reads CASSPGSANYGYTF. CDR3 nucleotides: TGTGCCAGCTCACCCGGGAGCGCTAACTATGGCTACACCTTC.